This passage covers 7 T cell receptor beta chains from one sample sequenced in a study of shared clonotypes between healthy human individuals. Data came from immunoSEQ multiplex PCR; TCRdb stores just in-frame clones and leaves some out. The profile shows roughly 1.5 million clones, 98% of them singletons. Sequencing was performed on naive CD4+ T cells sorted from blood. As for subset: CD45RA+ positively selected. All receptors come from a man aged 25-40 years in good health.

With respect to this clone: Within the sample, other DNA sequences also encode this same CDR3. The chain is built from TRBV28 and TRBJ1-4, with D uncertain. This CDR3 spans 15 amino acids. V shed 3 bases and J shed 0 bases, with 8 bases lying between them. The germline CDR1 and CDR2 sequences are MDHEN and SYDVKM. DNA for the CDR3: TGTGCCAGCAGTTTCCCAGCGGCAACTAATGAAAAACTGTTTTTT. Amino acids: CASSFPAATNEKLFF.

J is TRBJ2-3 and V is TRBV7-9; 12 bases map to TRBD2. Germline CDR1 is SEHNR and CDR2 is FQNEAQ (reference sequence). Germline trimming cut 1 base from V and 1 base from J; bases unmatched to any gene: 3. The length of the CDR3 is 17 residues. The CDR3 sequence is CASSLGRTSGGTDTQYF. As DNA, the CDR3 is TGTGCCAGCAGCTTAGGAAGGACTAGCGGGGGCACAGATACGCAGTATTTT.

The chain employs TRBV29-1 and TRBJ2-2; D is perhaps TRBD1 or TRBD2 (5 bases each). The CDR3 spans 14 residues. Germline V CDR1 and CDR2: SQVTM, ANQGSEA. Trimming took off 6 bases at V and 1 base at J, with 12 bases between the two ends. The CDR3 reads CSVSGTRNTGELFF. For the CDR3, the DNA is TGCAGCGTATCCGGGACCCGGAACACCGGGGAGCTGTTTTTT.

Remarks on this clone: This sample includes further DNA sequences coding for the same CDR3. The chain links TRBV7-9 to TRBJ1-2; TRBD1 is a possible D gene (6 bases). V was pared by 5 bases and J by 5 bases, with 9 bases between. The CDR3 is made up of 12 amino acids. Germline V gene sequence: CDR1 SEHNR, CDR2 FQNEAQ (reference sequence). Here the CDR3 reads CASSRTDYGYTF. The CDR3 nucleotides are TGTGCCAGCAGCCGGACAGATTATGGCTACACCTTC.

In DNA form, the CDR3 reads TGTGCCAGCAGTTTGGCATACACAGATACGCAGTATTTT. Encoded protein: CASSLAYTDTQYF. The V gene is TRBV27, the J gene TRBJ2-3; D call uncertain. The V end was cut by 3 bases, the J end by 2 bases, with 6 bases between. Germline assignment: CDR1 MNHEY and CDR2 SMNVEV (reference sequence). This CDR3 is built from 13 residues.

The chain employs TRBV6-5 and TRBJ2-6, with TRBD1 as a possible D gene (6 bases). V dropped 7 bases and J dropped 4 bases, with 14 bases sitting between them. The CDR3 has 15 residues. Germline CDR1 and CDR2: MNHEY and SVGAGI. In DNA form, the CDR3 reads TGTGCCAGCAATCTCAGGGGTACCGGGGCCAACGTCCTGACTTTC. Translated, it gives CASNLRGTGANVLTF.

The genes are TRBV11-3 and TRBJ2-5, with 8 bases aligning to TRBD1. Looked up from germline, CDR1 is SGHNT and CDR2 is YENEEA. The CDR3 is made up of 12 amino acids. V gave up 7 bases and J gave up 5 bases; unmatched junction bases: 3. The CDR3 DNA reads TGTGCCAGCACCCAGGGGGCGGAGACCCAGTACTTC. This codes for CASTQGAETQYF.